The present T cell receptor beta chain was sequenced within a study of monozygotic twins with inflammatory bowel disease. For this clonotype: Its antigen remains unidentified.

Amplification of TCRalpha and TCRbeta cDNA involved two nested PCRs that ran for roughly 17 and 9 cycles. TCRdb re-called the 5' RACE reads; one entry per CDR3 protein, DNA not given. The sample table sets out approximately 150,000 distinct CDR3 sequences. Points from the study as a whole: No difference in repertoire similarity was seen between concordant and discordant twins, possibly because power was limited. Patients received differing immunosuppressive treatments, which may have added variability to their repertoires. Twins with IBD had fewer clonotypes in common with others than healthy twins, particularly during disease activity.

Germline V gene data show CDR1 as SEHNR and CDR2 as FQNEAQ (reference sequence). This CDR3 has 14 amino acids. This TCR came from a human donor with ulcerative colitis or Crohn's disease, or a healthy co-twin of an affected twin (not recorded which). The V and J genes are TRBV7-9 and TRBJ1-2. Input material: blood. The CDR3 sequence is CASSPSAGNYGYTF.